The 20 T cell receptor beta chains in this list originate from one sample, sequenced in a study of cytomegalovirus exposure and HLA in healthy donors. The PCR used 60 Vbeta and 13 Jbeta primers. The repertoire was sequenced with immunoSEQ multiplex PCR; TCRdb's copy has only in-frame clones and lacks some. The profile shows 99,000 or so clones, about four fifths of them singletons. Sequenced sample: PBMCs. The receptor set was obtained from a man aged 30 to 39 in good health and CMV-seronegative.

The rearrangement uses TRBV30 and TRBJ2-1; D is unclear. This CDR3 region has 15 residues. The V and J ends lost 3 bases and 2 bases respectively, with 14 bases between them. Per the germline V gene, CDR1 is GTSNPN and CDR2 is SVGIG (reference sequence). CDR3 sequence reads: CAWRIIALAYNEQFF. The CDR3 nucleotides are TGTGCCTGGAGGATCATAGCCCTTGCCTACAATGAGCAGTTCTTC.

The chain joins TRBV18 to TRBJ2-3, with 12 nucleotides matching TRBD2. Germline CDR1 KGHSH, CDR2 LQKENI. This CDR3 spans 17 amino acids. Germline trimming cut 0 bases from V and 6 bases from J; bases unmatched to any gene: 7. The CDR3 bases are TGTGCCAGCTCACCACCGGCTAGCGGGGGGGCCTGGGATACGCAGTATTTT. Protein sequence: CASSPPASGGAWDTQYF.

This clone was recorded only once. V usage is TRBV4-3 and J usage is TRBJ2-1, with a possible D match to TRBD2 (5 bases). The CDR3 spans 17 residues. Germline loops: CDR1 LGHNA, CDR2 YSLEER. The V gene lost 1 base and the J gene lost 5 bases, with 18 bases spanning the gap. The CDR3 protein is CASSQVVYARENNEQFF. The CDR3 bases are TGCGCCAGCAGCCAAGTCGTCTACGCGAGGGAGAACAATGAGCAGTTCTTC.

The rearrangement links TRBV7-2 to TRBJ2-7, with TRBD1 as a possible D gene (6 bases). Germline V gene lookup returns CDR1 SGHTA and CDR2 FQGNSA. The CDR3 is 12 residues long. V lost 4 bases, J lost 2 bases, and 6 bases lay in between. The CDR3: CASSWGPYEQYF. The DNA for the CDR3 is TGTGCCAGCAGCTGGGGGCCCTACGAGCAGTACTTC.

The DNA of the CDR3 is TGTGCCAGCAGTTACAGGGCTGGCTACACCTTC. As protein: CASSYRAGYTF. The chain joins TRBV28 to TRBJ1-2; TRBD1 might be the D (6 bases). The CDR3 loop spans 11 amino acids. Germline-derived CDR1 and CDR2 are MDHEN and SYDVKM. Trimming shortened V by 4 bases and J by 7 bases, and 7 bases separated the two germline ends.

The chain is built from TRBV6-5 and TRBJ2-3; D might be TRBD2 (6 bases). This CDR3 region has 15 residues. Germline CDR1 reads MNHEY; CDR2 reads SVGAGI. Trimming took 6 bases from V and 1 from J, leaving 14 bases between them. CDR3 sequence: CASRDERGGTDTQYF. CDR3 nucleotides: TGTGCCAGCAGGGACGAACGCGGGGGCACAGATACGCAGTATTTT.

The rearrangement joins TRBV27 to TRBJ2-3; 12 bases are shared with TRBD2. Looked up from germline, CDR1 is MNHEY and CDR2 is SMNVEV (reference sequence). Trimming cost V 6 bases and J 14 bases; bases outside gene matches: 9. The CDR3 spans 13 residues. The CDR3 sequence is CASRALAGGLGYF. The CDR3 DNA is TGTGCCAGCAGGGCACTAGCGGGGGGCCTTGGGTATTTT.

The V call is TRBV6-5, the J call TRBJ2-5; tentative D call: TRBD2 (6 bases). The CDR3 sequence is 14 residues long. With 0 bases removed from V and 3 bases from J, the gap between germline ends came to 8 bases. CDR1 and CDR2 (germline): MNHEY, SVGAGI. The CDR3: CASSYSGGEETQYF. The CDR3, as DNA: TGTGCCAGCAGTTACTCGGGGGGTGAAGAGACCCAGTACTTC.

This chain joins TRBV5-4 and TRBJ2-5; D not certain. This CDR3 comprises 16 residues. V was trimmed by 0 bases and J by 0 bases, leaving 12 bases between them. Germline V gene lookup returns CDR1 SGHNT and CDR2 YYREEE (reference sequence). Here the CDR3 reads CASSLGAAQYQETQYF. Written as DNA, the CDR3 is TGTGCCAGCAGCTTGGGGGCAGCCCAGTACCAAGAGACCCAGTACTTC. The full variable domain, its missing parts supplied by reference TRBV5-4 and TRBJ2-5, is ETGVTQSPTHLIKTRGQQVTLRCSSQSGHNTVSWYQQALGQGPQFIFQYYREEENGRGNFPPRFSGLQFPNYSSELNVNALELDDSALYLCASSLGAAQYQETQYFGPGTRLLVL.

V is TRBV9 and J is TRBJ1-1; no firm D call. Trimming took 0 bases from V and 1 from J, leaving 7 bases between them. This CDR3 is built from 14 residues. Germline V gene sequence: CDR1 SGDLS, CDR2 YYNGEE. The chain's CDR3 is CASSVVPENTEAFF. The CDR3 DNA sequence: TGTGCCAGCAGCGTAGTTCCAGAGAACACTGAAGCTTTCTTT.

Regarding this clone: At one of its ends the junction is not consistent with the germline gene, which may arise from a read error. This same CDR3 is encoded by further DNA sequences in the sample. V and J are TRBV7-9 and TRBJ1-1; D not resolved. CDR3 length: 14 residues. Germline CDR1 reads SEHNR; CDR2 reads FQNEAQ (reference sequence). DNA of the CDR3: TGTGCGAGCAGCCTAGGAACAGTCAACACTGAAGCTTTCTTT. It encodes CASSLGTVNTEAFF.

The rearrangement uses TRBV29-1 and TRBJ2-3, with 9 bases aligning to TRBD2. This CDR3 spans 14 amino acids. V lost 6 bases, J lost 3 bases, and 7 bases stayed unmatched. Germline-derived CDR1 and CDR2 are SQVTM and ANQGSEA. CDR3 DNA: TGCAGCGTCGTTTCTAGCGGGATTACAGATACGCAGTATTTT. Amino acid sequence: CSVVSSGITDTQYF.

This chain uses TRBV5-1 with TRBJ2-7; a weak D match, TRBD2 (6 bases). Trimming pared 9 bases from V and 1 base from J, leaving 14 bases between. The CDR3 covers 13 residues. CDR1 is SGHRS, CDR2 YFSETQ, per germline. Here the CDR3 DNA reads TGCGCCACCGCACCAGCGGGTTCCTACGAGCAGTACTTC. Translating gives CATAPAGSYEQYF.

There are a few counts of this clone. Relative to the germline gene, one junction end is altered; a read error may explain this. The chain joins TRBV19 to TRBJ2-2; 11 bases match TRBD1. CDR3 length: 16 residues. Germline values: CDR1 LNHDA, CDR2 SQIVND (reference sequence). CDR3 coding DNA: TGTGCCAGTAGTAAAGGACAGGGGGCGAAAACCGGGGAGCTGTTTTTT. It specifies CASSKGQGAKTGELFF.

The gene calls are TRBV6-6 and TRBJ1-3; D remains ambiguous. The germline V gene encodes CDR1 MNHNY and CDR2 SVGAGI (reference sequence). This CDR3 has 15 amino acids. Trimming took off 4 bases at V and 1 base at J, with 11 bases between the two ends. The CDR3 coding sequence is TGTGCCAGCAGTTCTTCAGGAGGGTCTGGAAACACCATATATTTT. Protein sequence: CASSSSGGSGNTIYF.

The gene calls are TRBV2 and TRBJ1-2, with D unresolved. The ends were cut back, 3 bases at V and 8 bases at J, with 10 bases in the middle. Germline V gives CDR1 SNHLY, CDR2 FYNNEI. The CDR3 runs 12 residues. CDR3 nucleotide sequence: TGTGCCAGCAGTGAGTCCAGCAGGGGCTACACCTTC. Encoded protein: CASSESSRGYTF.

This chain uses TRBV6-5 with TRBJ2-1; the match to TRBD2 covers 8 bases. V shed 5 bases, J shed 8 bases, and the junction held 11 bases outside the gene matches. The CDR3 contains 15 residues. Germline V gives CDR1 MNHEY, CDR2 SVGAGI. CDR3 protein: CASSPAGSGIDEQFF. CDR3 in DNA: TGTGCCAGCAGTCCCGCAGGTAGCGGGATAGATGAGCAGTTCTTC.

The chain employs TRBV7-9 and TRBJ2-3, with 7 bases that match TRBD1. V shed 8 bases, J shed 4 bases, and the junction held 12 bases outside the gene matches. The length of the CDR3 is 15 residues. Germline CDR1 and CDR2: SEHNR and FQNEAQ (reference sequence). CDR3 region: CASEKGQPNADTQYF. CDR3 sequence (DNA): TGTGCCAGCGAGAAGGGACAGCCTAACGCAGATACGCAGTATTTT.

V and J are TRBV9 and TRBJ2-4; perhaps TRBD1 as D (6 bases). The CDR3 extends over 14 amino acids. From germline, CDR1 is SGDLS and CDR2 YYNGEE. V lost 0 bases, J lost 7 bases, and 11 bases lay in between. The CDR3 region is CASSVDQGNNIQYF. For the CDR3, the DNA is TGTGCCAGCAGCGTAGATCAGGGGAATAACATTCAGTACTTC.

This chain uses TRBV27 with TRBJ1-1; D not certain. In germline, CDR1 is MNHEY, CDR2 SMNVEV (reference sequence). This CDR3 is built from 14 residues. Trimming stripped 4 bases from V and 10 bases from J, with 19 bases between. In DNA, the CDR3 is TGTGCCAGCAGTTCTCCCGGGAAAGGGAGGCTAGCTTTCTTT. Encoded protein: CASSSPGKGRLAFF.